Detailed here is one TCR beta chain. Germline V gene sequence: CDR1 SEHNR, CDR2 FQNEAQ (reference sequence). The CDR3 has 18 amino acids. The V gene end was trimmed by 5 bases and the J gene end by 0 bases; junction bases not matched to a gene: 9. This sample is drawn from a study of blood T cell repertoires in COVID-19. Study-level background: Sample material is recorded as cDNA or gDNA derived from T cells, B-cell-depleted T cells, or PBMCs.

As processed by the authors: Amplifying reference gene primers gave estimates of nucleated cell counts. The repertoire was sequenced with immunoSEQ multiplex PCR; TCRdb's copy has only in-frame clones and lacks some. D and trimming were read from the DNA, whereas the V and J calls and clone size are those reported in that table. The sample holds approximately 170,000 clones, 88% seen once. The clonotype was recovered from a man in his fifties or sixties who had recovered from COVID-19. Material: peripheral blood. The chain carries TRBV7-9 and TRBJ2-6, with 8 bases matching TRBD1. CDR3 DNA: TGTGCCAGCAGCCCGTGGACAGGGATCTCCTCTGGGGCCAACGTCCTGACTTTC. This sequence encodes CASSPWTGISSGANVLTF.